These T cell receptor beta chains were read from a single sample in a study of blood T cell repertoires in COVID-19. The method was immunoSEQ multiplex PCR; TCRdb's version includes in-frame clones alone and lacks a portion of them. The sample consists of fewer than 200,000 clones, around 86% of them appearing once. Sequencing input: peripheral blood. Source of these receptors: a middle-aged man with active or convalescent COVID-19. CDR3s include the opening cysteine and the closing phenylalanine or tryptophan. D genes are given only for firm matches. A clone size is listed for some rows: how often the clone was seen (once, few, many), or a class if it is expanded.

j_gene | v_gene | d_gene | len | abundance | CDR3nt | CDR3aa
TRBJ1-2 | TRBV7-3 | TRBD1 | 13 | - | TGTGCCAGCAGCTCCCGGCAGGGGGACGGCTACACCTTC | CASSSRQGDGYTF
TRBJ2-1 | TRBV5-5 | TRBD2 | 16 | - | TGTGCCAGCAGCTTGGGGACCGGGACTAGCGTCAATGAGCAGTTCTTC | CASSLGTGTSVNEQFF
TRBJ1-2 | TRBV5-6 | TRBD1 | 13 | - | TGTGCCAGCAACGGCCCGGACAGGTATGGCTACACCTTC | CASNGPDRYGYTF
TRBJ1-6 | TRBV28 | - | 13 | once | TGTGCCAGCAGTTTATTCAAGGAGTCACCCCTCCACTTT | CASSLFKESPLHF
TRBJ1-1 | TRBV10-3 | - | 15 | - | TGTGCCATCAGTGAGTCTAGAGGACAGAACACTGAAGCTTTCTTT | CAISESRGQNTEAFF
TRBJ1-1 | TRBV6-2/TRBV6-3 | - | 15 | - | TGTGCCAGCAGTTACCATTGGACAGAGAACACTGAAGCTTTCTTT | CASSYHWTENTEAFF
TRBJ1-4 | TRBV6-6 | - | 14 | - | TGTGCCAGCAGTTACCTGGACAGTAATGAAAAACTGTTTTTT | CASSYLDSNEKLFF
TRBJ2-7 | TRBV7-2 | TRBD1 | 13 | few | TGTGCCAGCAGCCGTTCGACAGGGGACCCTCGGGACTTC | CASSRSTGDPRDF
TRBJ2-5 | TRBV4-2 | TRBD2 | 17 | - | TGTGCCAGCAGCCAGTTTGGGACTAGCGGCCTTGAAGAGACCCAGTACTTC | CASSQFGTSGLEETQYF
TRBJ1-4 | TRBV30 | TRBD1 | 12 | once | TGTGCCTGGAGAGGGGGCGCCGGAAAACTGTTTTTT | CAWRGGAGKLFF
TRBJ1-4 | TRBV7-9 | - | 12 | - | TGTGCCAGCAGCTTAGTCGGGGAAAAACTGTTTTTT | CASSLVGEKLFF
TRBJ2-1 | TRBV5-1 | - | 16 | - | TGCGCCAGCAGCTGGGGCGGGACCCTAAGAAGGAATGAGCAGTTCTTC | CASSWGGTLRRNEQFF
TRBJ2-7 | TRBV12-3/TRBV12-4 | TRBD1 | 13 | - | TGTGCCAGCAGTCAGGGACAGGGCTACGAGCAGTACTTC | CASSQGQGYEQYF
TRBJ1-5 | TRBV24-1 | - | 16 | few | TGTGCCACCAGTGATTCGGCGGGGAGTGGTAATCAGCCCCAGCATTTT | CATSDSAGSGNQPQHF
TRBJ2-1 | TRBV4-1 | - | 13 | - | TGCGCCAGCAGCCAAGTTCCGGGACTCGAGCAGTTCTTC | CASSQVPGLEQFF
TRBJ1-1 | TRBV14 | - | 15 | - | TGTGCCAGCAGCCAAGGCGCAGGTAGGAACACTGAAGCTTTCTTT | CASSQGAGRNTEAFF
TRBJ2-7 | TRBV7-8 | - | 13 | - | TGTGCCAGCAGCTTAGGTGCTACCTACGAGCAGTACTTC | CASSLGATYEQYF
TRBJ2-1 | TRBV27 | TRBD2 | 15 | - | TGTGCCAGCAGTCCCCTAGCGGGGGGTGGGAATGAGCAGTTCTTC | CASSPLAGGGNEQFF
TRBJ1-2 | TRBV15 | TRBD1 | 15 | once | TGTGCCACCAGCAGAGGACAGGGGGAAAGCTATGGCTACACCTTC | CATSRGQGESYGYTF
TRBJ2-3 | TRBV5-1 | - | 12 | once | TGCGCCAGCAGCTTGCCCGGCGGAGGGGAGTATTTT | CASSLPGGGEYF
TRBJ1-3 | TRBV5-4 | - | 14 | - | TGTGCCAGCAGCTCGCCCCGACAGGGAAACACCATATATTTT | CASSSPRQGNTIYF
TRBJ2-5 | TRBV15 | TRBD1 | 15 | - | TGTGCCACCAGCAGAGATCGGCAGGGGGTGGAGACCCAGTACTTC | CATSRDRQGVETQYF
TRBJ1-6 | TRBV28 | - | 16 | - | TGTGCCAGCAGTTCATTCAGGGGATCGGGAAATTCACCCCTCCACTTT | CASSSFRGSGNSPLHF
TRBJ1-2 | TRBV5-1 | - | 17 | - | TGCGCCAGCAGCCCAACCCTAACAGGGATGGCTAACTATGGCTACACCTTC | CASSPTLTGMANYGYTF
TRBJ1-2 | TRBV4-3 | - | 15 | - | TGCGCCAGCAGCCAAGATCTCTTGGGGGCTCGTGGCTACACCTTC | CASSQDLLGARGYTF
TRBJ2-7 | TRBV18 | TRBD1 | 13 | - | TGTGCCAGCTCACCAGGGACAGGGCGCGAGCAGTACTTC | CASSPGTGREQYF
TRBJ1-6 | TRBV3-1/TRBV3-2 | TRBD1 | 14 | - | TGTGCCAGCAGCTCCCGACAGGGGACTTCACCCCTCCACTTT | CASSSRQGTSPLHF
TRBJ2-7 | TRBV12-3/TRBV12-4 | TRBD1 | 13 | - | TGTGCCAGCAGTTCCGAGACAGGGATCGAGCAGTACTTC | CASSSETGIEQYF
TRBJ2-3 | TRBV18 | - | 13 | - | TGTGCCAGCTCACTAACTAGCACAGATACGCAGTATTTT | CASSLTSTDTQYF
TRBJ2-2 | TRBV28 | - | 15 | once | TGTGCCAGCCGTGGGGGCGCCCTACGAACCGGGGAGCTGTTTTTT | CASRGGALRTGELFF
TRBJ2-1 | TRBV5-1 | TRBD2 | 15 | - | TGCGCCAGCAGCTCCGGGGGGGCGGGGAACAATGAGCAGTTCTTC | CASSSGGAGNNEQFF
TRBJ1-6 | TRBV7-9 | TRBD1 | 14 | - | TGTGCCAGCAGCATGGACAGGATGAATTCACCCCTCCACTTT | CASSMDRMNSPLHF
TRBJ2-3 | TRBV7-3 | - | 13 | - | TGTGCCAGCAGCTTAGAAATCGGCGGTACGCAGTATTTT | CASSLEIGGTQYF
TRBJ2-1 | TRBV9 | TRBD1 | 15 | - | TGTGCCAGCACCCTAGGCGGGACAGGGCTGGATGAGCAGTTCTTC | CASTLGGTGLDEQFF
TRBJ1-2 | TRBV7-9 | - | 15 | - | TGTGCCAGCAGCCCGCCCCACAGGGTTGGACATGGCTACACCTTC | CASSPPHRVGHGYTF
TRBJ1-2 | TRBV28 | - | 14 | - | TGTGCCAGCAGTTTACAGGGGTATTTGTATGGCTACACCTTC | CASSLQGYLYGYTF
TRBJ1-5 | TRBV5-1 | TRBD1 | 16 | - | TGCGCCAGCAGCTTAGGGGAGTCAGGGGGCGGTCAGCCCCAGCATTTT | CASSLGESGGGQPQHF
TRBJ2-2 | TRBV7-6 | TRBD1 | 13 | - | TGTGCCAGCAGATACCGGGACAGGGACGAGCTGTTTTTT | CASRYRDRDELFF
TRBJ1-2 | TRBV11-2 | - | 13 | - | TGTGCCAGCAGCTTAGGGGGGCGCTTTGGCTACACCTTC | CASSLGGRFGYTF
TRBJ2-7 | TRBV3-1/TRBV3-2 | - | 13 | - | TGTGCCAGCAGCCAATGGCAGGGATACGAGCAGTACTTC | CASSQWQGYEQYF
TRBJ1-5 | TRBV4-2 | - | 16 | - | TGTGCCAGCAGCCAAGAGAAGTCTGGGGGGAATCAGCCCCAGCATTTT | CASSQEKSGGNQPQHF
TRBJ1-2 | TRBV2 | TRBD1 | 14 | - | TGTGCCAGCATGTCTACAGGGGGCAACTATGGCTACACCTTC | CASMSTGGNYGYTF
TRBJ1-1 | TRBV30 | - | 14 | - | TGTGCCTGGAGTGTCCGGGCGGCAGGGAATGGGGCTTTCTTT | CAWSVRAAGNGAFF
TRBJ1-4 | TRBV28 | TRBD1 | 15 | - | TGTGCCAGCAGTGCCTTCGACAGGGTTGGGGAAAAACTGTTTTTT | CASSAFDRVGEKLFF
TRBJ1-1 | TRBV2 | TRBD1 | 13 | - | TGTGCCAGCAGTGCAACAAGACAGGGTAAAGCTTTCTTT | CASSATRQGKAFF
TRBJ2-2 | TRBV5-1 | - | 15 | few | TGCGCCAGCAGCGAGTGGCCCGGCGGAACCGGGGAGCTGTTTTTT | CASSEWPGGTGELFF
TRBJ1-4 | TRBV24-1 | - | 14 | - | TGTGCCACCAGTGATTCAGGGTTTGATGAAAAACTGTTTTTT | CATSDSGFDEKLFF
TRBJ1-4 | TRBV27 | - | 15 | - | TGTGCCAGCAGTACCCGGGCCATTAGGGGTGAAAAACTGTTTTTT | CASSTRAIRGEKLFF
TRBJ1-1 | TRBV5-1 | - | 13 | few | TGCGCCAGCAAAGCCGACATGAACACTGAAGCTTTCTTT | CASKADMNTEAFF
TRBJ2-3 | TRBV5-1 | TRBD2 | 16 | - | TGCGCCAGCAGCTTGGAGAACGGGGGGGCCGTGGATACGCAGTATTTT | CASSLENGGAVDTQYF
TRBJ1-6 | TRBV6-5 | - | 15 | once | TGTGCCAGCAGTTACTCGAAAACGGTCAATTCACCCCTCCACTTT | CASSYSKTVNSPLHF
TRBJ2-3 | TRBV7-2 | TRBD2 | 16 | few | TGTGCCAGCAGCTTAGCGGCGGGGGGTTCCACAGATACGCAGTATTTT | CASSLAAGGSTDTQYF
TRBJ1-6 | TRBV28 | - | 15 | - | TGTGCCACCACTAGCCTTACCCCCCTCGGTTCACCCCTCCACTTT | CATTSLTPLGSPLHF
TRBJ2-7 | TRBV5-4 | TRBD2 | 14 | once | TGTGCCAGCAGCTCGAGCCGGGAGGAAGACGAGCAGTACTTC | CASSSSREEDEQYF
TRBJ2-7 | TRBV29-1 | TRBD1 | 14 | few | TGCAGCGTTGAAAGGACAGGAAAACCGTACGAGCAGTACTTC | CSVERTGKPYEQYF
TRBJ2-2 | TRBV29-1 | TRBD1 | 12 | - | TGCAGCGTTGGGGACAGTCTGGGGGAGCTGTTTTTT | CSVGDSLGELFF
TRBJ2-1 | TRBV7-2 | TRBD2 | 13 | - | TGTGCCAGCAGGCGTAGCGGGGGAAATGAGCAGTTCTTC | CASRRSGGNEQFF
TRBJ1-2 | TRBV29-1 | - | 13 | - | TGCAGCGTTGAAGGAGAGGCAGGGTATGGCTACACCTTC | CSVEGEAGYGYTF
TRBJ1-2 | TRBV28 | - | 12 | - | TGTGCCAGCAGTTTGAGTGTGTATGGCTACACCTTC | CASSLSVYGYTF
TRBJ2-7 | TRBV4-1 | - | 15 | - | TGCGCCAGCAGCCATCTACACCAGGGTCCCTACGAGCAGTACTTC | CASSHLHQGPYEQYF